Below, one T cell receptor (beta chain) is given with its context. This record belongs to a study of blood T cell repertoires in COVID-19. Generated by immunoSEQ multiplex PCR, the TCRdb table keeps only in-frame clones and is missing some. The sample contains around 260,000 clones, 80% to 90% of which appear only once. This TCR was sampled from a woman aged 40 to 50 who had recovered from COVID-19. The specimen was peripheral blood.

The CDR3 here is CASIGNQPQHF. DNA of the CDR3: TGTGCCAGCATCGGGAATCAGCCCCAGCATTTT. The J gene is TRBJ1-5, the V gene TRBV7-8; D is unresolved. V was trimmed by 7 bases and J by 4 bases, leaving 5 bases between them. The germline CDR1 and CDR2 sequences are SGHVS and FQNEAQ. The CDR3 loop spans 11 amino acids.